This is a list of T cell receptor beta chains from one sample in a study of T cell repertoires in cytomegalovirus infection. TCRdb re-derived calls from the reads in MiXCR, one entry per CDR3 protein. The sample contains fewer than 200,000 distinct CDR3 sequences, 9.5% of which appear only once. The specimen sequenced was PBMCs. The receptors come from a human donor in good health (CMV status not recorded). Some clones in this sample may be carry-over from other donors' samples. Both conserved end residues are part of each CDR3. D genes are given only for firm matches. Not all rows give a size; the values are once, few, many and, for expanded clones, a class.

. . TRBJ1-6 TRBV2 TGTGCCAGCAGTGCCAAGGGACTGAGCTCCTATAATTCACCCCTCCACTTT CASSAKGLSSYNSPLHF
many . TRBJ2-1 TRBV11-3 TGTGCCAGCAGCTTAGATCGTCCGGATTTGGGCAATGAGCAGTTCTTC CASSLDRPDLGNEQFF
many . TRBJ1-2 TRBV7-2 TGTGCCAGCAGCCCTCCGGTGGGGAGTAATAACTATGGCTACACCTTC CASSPPVGSNNYGYTF
many . TRBJ2-5 TRBV19 TGTGCCAGTAGTATCACCGTCCGACAAGAGACCCAGTACTTC CASSITVRQETQYF
. . TRBJ2-3 TRBV4-3 TGCGCCAGCAGCCAAGATCACCGGGGGCCAGATACGCAGTATTTT CASSQDHRGPDTQYF
many . TRBJ2-1 TRBV5-1 TGCGCCAGCAGCTTGGCGGCAGGGTACAGCTACAATGAGCAGTTCTTC CASSLAAGYSYNEQFF
. . TRBJ2-4 TRBV29-1 TGCAGCGTTTTTGACGGCGGCTTTGGCAAAAACATTCAGTACTTC CSVFDGGFGKNIQYF
few TRBD1 TRBJ1-5 TRBV28 TGTGCCAGCAGAATGACAGGGAATGTTCAGCCCCAGCATTTT CASRMTGNVQPQHF
many . TRBJ1-1 TRBV7-6 TGTGCCAGCACGCCTGTGGGGAAGGAAGCTTTCTTT CASTPVGKEAFF
. . TRBJ1-3 TRBV15 TGTGCCACCAGCACTTCGGGACGGGGAGGAAACACCATATATTTT CATSTSGRGGNTIYF
few . TRBJ1-1 TRBV19 TGTGCCACAGAAGTCACAGGGACCACTGAAGCTTTCTTT CATEVTGTTEAFF
many TRBD1 TRBJ2-2 TRBV20-1 TGCAGTGCTAGAGGCGGGACAGGGGACACCGGGGAGCTGTTTTTT CSARGGTGDTGELFF
many TRBD2 TRBJ2-1 TRBV6-5 TGTGCCAGCAGTTATTCCCCGACTAGCGGGAGTGATTACAATGAGCAGTTCTTC CASSYSPTSGSDYNEQFF
many . TRBJ2-3 TRBV29-1 TGCAGCGTTGGTCTGGGTTCGGCCACAGATACGCAGTATTTT CSVGLGSATDTQYF
. . TRBJ1-6 TRBV27 TGTGCCAGCAGTACATTCGATTCACCCCTCCACTTT CASSTFDSPLHF
. . TRBJ1-3 TRBV28 TGTGCCAGCAGTGTAGGTAACTCTGGAAACACCATATATTTT CASSVGNSGNTIYF
many . TRBJ1-2 TRBV29-1 TGCAGCGTTGAACCTCCCTACAGGGAGGGTGGCTACACCTTC CSVEPPYREGGYTF
many TRBD1 TRBJ2-3 TRBV28 TGTGCCAGCAGTTCCTCTGACAGGGGCTACACAGATACGCAGTATTTT CASSSSDRGYTDTQYF
. TRBD1 TRBJ1-5 TRBV29-1 TGCAGCGGGAAGACAGGACAGGAGCATAGCAATCAGCTCCAGCATTTT CSGKTGQEHSNQLQHF
. . TRBJ2-5 TRBV6-2/TRBV6-3 TGTGCCAGCAGCTACCCCGCGGGTACCGGGGGTTCGGAGAGCCAGTACTTC CASSYPAGTGGSESQYF
. TRBD1 TRBJ1-5 TRBV4-3 TGCGCCAGCAGCCAAAGCGTGGACAGGATGGCGCAGCCCCAGCATTTT CASSQSVDRMAQPQHF
. . TRBJ2-4 TRBV20-1 TGCAGTGCTAAAGGGGGGTACGCCAAAAACATTCAGTACTTC CSAKGGYAKNIQYF
. . TRBJ1-2 TRBV6-2/TRBV6-3 TGTGCCAGCCTTGACCCCAGCGGAGCATACTATGGCTACACCTTC CASLDPSGAYYGYTF
many . TRBJ2-7 TRBV7-2 TGTGCCAGCAGCTTTAACTTCGGACCTTACGAGCAGTACTTC CASSFNFGPYEQYF
many . TRBJ2-1 TRBV6-1 TGTGCCAGCAGTCTGACGGTCAACTCCTACAATGAGCAGTTCTTC CASSLTVNSYNEQFF
few . TRBJ2-3 TRBV19 TGTGCCAGTAGTGCCGGGCGCGGGGATACGCAGTATTTT CASSAGRGDTQYF
many . TRBJ1-2 TRBV7-2 TGTGCCAGCAGCTTAGCAGACAGCGCATGGTACTATGGCTACACCTTC CASSLADSAWYYGYTF
. . TRBJ2-1 TRBV5-4 TGTGCCAGCAGCTTACCAGGGAGTAACTCCTACAATGAGCAGTTCTTC CASSLPGSNSYNEQFF
many TRBD1 TRBJ1-4 TRBV10-3 TGTGCCATCAGTCCCTCTATCCAGGGGGCGGAAGGAAAACTGTTTTTT CAISPSIQGAEGKLFF
few TRBD2 TRBJ2-3 TRBV7-2 TGTGCCAGCAGCGTCGCGGGAGGGCCCGCAGATACGCAGTATTTT CASSVAGGPADTQYF
. . TRBJ1-1 TRBV7-9 TGTGCCAGCAGCCTCAACTCACGAGGGCGCGGGACTGAAGCTTTCTTT CASSLNSRGRGTEAFF
many . TRBJ2-1 TRBV7-6 TGTGCCAGCAGCTCCCAACCTCCGACCTCCTACAATGAGCAGTTCTTC CASSSQPPTSYNEQFF
few . TRBJ1-5 TRBV28 TGTGCCAGCACCGAGGGCAATCAGCCCCAGCATTTT CASTEGNQPQHF
many . TRBJ2-2 TRBV7-8 TGTGCCAGCAGCTATGGGAGGAGACTTGAGGCCGGGGAGCTGTTTTTT CASSYGRRLEAGELFF
few TRBD2 TRBJ2-7 TRBV20-1 TGCAGTGCCCCGCCGGGACTAGGGCGATTCGAGCAGTACTTC CSAPPGLGRFEQYF
many . TRBJ2-1 TRBV14 TGTGCCAGCAGCCAAGTCAAGTGGGGAGTAGGGCCCAATGAGCAGTTCTTC CASSQVKWGVGPNEQFF
many . TRBJ2-7 TRBV7-2 TGTGCCAGCAGCTTAAAAACGGGGTCCTACGAGCAGTACTTC CASSLKTGSYEQYF
. . TRBJ2-1 TRBV20-1 TGCAGTGCTAGAGATCCGGGATTCTCCTACAATGAGCAGTTCTTC CSARDPGFSYNEQFF
. . TRBJ2-7 TRBV5-6 TGTGCCAGCAGCTTCCTGCACTACGAGCAGTACTTC CASSFLHYEQYF
many TRBD2 TRBJ2-1 TRBV7-2 TGTGCCAGCAGCTTACCGGTAGCGGGAGGGCGCAATGAGCAGTTCTTC CASSLPVAGGRNEQFF
many . TRBJ2-5 TRBV7-2 TGTGCCAGCAGCTTAGTAGGGGCCGGGTGGGAGACCCAGTACTTC CASSLVGAGWETQYF
. . TRBJ1-4 TRBV28 TGTGCCAGCAGTTATCGCAAAAAACTGTTTTTT CASSYRKKLFF
few TRBD2 TRBJ2-7 TRBV12-3/TRBV12-4 TGTGCCAGCAGTTTAGATCCAGCGGGGGTTTCGATTTGGTACGAGCAGTACTTC CASSLDPAGVSIWYEQYF
few TRBD2 TRBJ2-1 TRBV20-1 TGCAGTGCTAGACCTAGCGGGGGGATTGAGCAGTTCTTC CSARPSGGIEQFF
many . TRBJ1-1 TRBV7-2 TGTGCCAGCAGCTCGACAGGTACCACTGAAGCTTTCTTT CASSSTGTTEAFF
many . TRBJ2-7 TRBV7-6 TGTGCCAGCAGCCGAACAAGCTCCTACGAGCAGTACTTC CASSRTSSYEQYF
. . TRBJ2-1 TRBV20-1 TGCAGTGCTGCGCCTCAGGGGTCCCTCTACAATGAGCAGTTCTTC CSAAPQGSLYNEQFF
few TRBD2 TRBJ2-7 TRBV10-3 TGTGCCACCGGACTAGGTGTGGACGAGCAGTACTTC CATGLGVDEQYF
. TRBD1 TRBJ2-1 TRBV2 TGTGCCAGCAGTGACAGGGGGAAAGCTGAGCAGTTCTTC CASSDRGKAEQFF
. . TRBJ2-3 TRBV6-8 TGTGCCAGCAGTTACGGGGTCGGCACAGATACGCAGTATTTT CASSYGVGTDTQYF